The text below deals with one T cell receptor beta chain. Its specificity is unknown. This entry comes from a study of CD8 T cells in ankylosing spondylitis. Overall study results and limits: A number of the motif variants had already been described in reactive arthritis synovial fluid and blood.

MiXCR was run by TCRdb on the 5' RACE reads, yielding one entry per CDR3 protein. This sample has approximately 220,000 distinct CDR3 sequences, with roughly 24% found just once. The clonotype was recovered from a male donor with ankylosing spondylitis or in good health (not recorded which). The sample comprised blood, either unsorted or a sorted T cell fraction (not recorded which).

The CDR3 DNA reads as TGTGCCAGCAGTCCGGGCTTCTCCTACGAGCAGTACTTC. It specifies CASSPGFSYEQYF. The chain is built from TRBV25-1 and TRBJ2-7, with unresolved D. Germline V gives CDR1 MGHDK, CDR2 SYGVNS. The germline V and J ends were trimmed by 5 bases and 0 bases, with 8 bases remaining between them. This CDR3 spans 13 amino acids.